The 28 T cell receptor beta chains given below trace back to one sample, sequenced in a study of blood T cell repertoires in COVID-19. Data came from immunoSEQ multiplex PCR; TCRdb stores just in-frame clones and leaves some out. Among roughly 200,000 clones listed, approximately 90% were seen once. Input material: peripheral blood. The receptors come from a man aged 35-49 years with active or convalescent COVID-19.

The rearrangement links TRBV19 to TRBJ1-5; a weak D match, TRBD1 (5 bases). Trimming pared 7 bases from V and 6 bases from J, leaving 19 bases between. The CDR3 loop spans 15 amino acids. Germline CDR1 LNHDA, CDR2 SQIVND (reference sequence). The CDR3 protein is CASKTEARATQPQHF. The DNA for the CDR3 is TGTGCCAGTAAGACCGAGGCCAGGGCCACTCAGCCCCAGCATTTT.

The V and J genes are TRBV19 and TRBJ2-5; 9 nucleotides agree with TRBD2. The junction had 10 bases not matched to a gene; V was cut back by 4 bases and J by 4 bases. CDR1 is LNHDA and CDR2 is SQIVND in the germline V gene (reference sequence). The CDR3 sequence is 16 residues long. Written as DNA, the CDR3 is TGTGCCAGTAGTACCTGGGTAGCGGGAGACGGAGAGACCCAGTACTTC. It translates to CASSTWVAGDGETQYF. The whole variable domain, filled in from reference TRBV19 and TRBJ2-5, reads DGGITQSPKYLFRKEGQNVTLSCEQNLNHDAMYWYRQDPGQGLRLIYYSQIVNDFQKGDIAEGYSVSREKKESFPLTVTSAQKNPTAFYLCASSTWVAGDGETQYFGPGTRLLVL.

V and J are TRBV6-2 or TRBV6-3 and TRBJ1-5; 9 positions agree with TRBD1. This CDR3 has 15 amino acids. Trimming took 5 bases from V and 4 from J; bases not matched to a gene: 6. Looked up from germline, CDR1 is MNHEY and CDR2 is SVGEGT. In DNA, the CDR3 is TGTGCCAGCAGTGAGACGGGACAGGGTAATCAGCCCCAGCATTTT. Translation gives CASSETGQGNQPQHF.

The gene calls are TRBV7-2 and TRBJ1-1, with 8 bases fitting TRBD1. V shed 5 bases, J shed 0 bases, and the junction held 5 bases outside the gene matches. The germline V gene encodes CDR1 SGHTA and CDR2 FQGNSA. This CDR3 region has 15 residues. CDR3 nucleotides: TGTGCCAGCAGCCTACGACAGGGGATGAACACTGAAGCTTTCTTT. Amino acids: CASSLRQGMNTEAFF.

The chain couples TRBV5-6 to TRBJ2-1; weak D call: TRBD1 (5 bases). From germline, CDR1 is SGHDT and CDR2 YYEEEE. The CDR3 length is 16 residues. The V end was cut by 6 bases, the J end by 5 bases, with 21 bases between. The CDR3 coding sequence is TGTGCCAGCACGGTCAGGGTGATAGGATTCCACAATGAGCAGTTCTTC. Amino acid sequence: CASTVRVIGFHNEQFF. The variable domain in full, completed from reference TRBV5-6 and TRBJ2-1, reads DAGVTQSPTHLIKTRGQQVTLRCSPKSGHDTVSWYQQALGQGPQFIFQYYEEEERQRGNFPDRFSGHQFPNYSSELNVNALLLGDSALYLCASTVRVIGFHNEQFFGPGTRLTVL.

The chain employs TRBV28 and TRBJ1-1; D is unclear. The V gene's germline CDR1 is MDHEN and CDR2 SYDVKM. Between the trimmed V and J ends, which lost 4 bases and 1 base, there was a span of 4 bases. The CDR3 spans 12 residues. DNA for the CDR3: TGTGCCAGCAGTTACTGGAACACTGAAGCTTTCTTT. It is translated as CASSYWNTEAFF.

The chain joins TRBV19 to TRBJ1-5, with TRBD1 as a possible D gene (6 bases). The CDR3 sequence is 13 residues long. Per germline, CDR1 LNHDA and CDR2 SQIVND (reference sequence). Trimming removed 10 bases at V and 6 bases at J, with 16 bases between. The CDR3 protein is CATGDMVGQPQHF. The CDR3 coding sequence is TGTGCCACAGGGGACATGGTGGGTCAGCCCCAGCATTTT.

The chain links TRBV5-6 to TRBJ2-7; the D is unclear. The germline V and J ends were trimmed by 0 bases and 2 bases, with 9 bases remaining between them. CDR1 and CDR2 (germline): SGHDT, YYEEEE. This CDR3 comprises 14 residues. The CDR3 here is CASSLGLGTYEQYF. DNA for the CDR3: TGTGCCAGCAGCTTGGGTCTTGGCACCTACGAGCAGTACTTC.

The rearrangement joins TRBV5-4 to TRBJ2-5; 7 bases agree with TRBD1. The CDR3 runs to 14 residues. V was clipped by 4 bases and J by 11 bases; unmatched bases: 14. Germline assignment: CDR1 SGHNT and CDR2 YYREEE (reference sequence). The CDR3 protein is CASSQKRQGNEQYF. The CDR3 bases are TGTGCCAGCAGCCAAAAACGACAGGGAAACGAACAGTACTTC.

A word on this clone: Compared with germline, one end of the junction differs, possibly owing to a read error. The J gene is TRBJ1-1, the V gene TRBV5-1; 7 nucleotides align to TRBD1. Germline V CDR1 and CDR2: SGHRS, YFSETQ. The CDR3 spans 15 residues. The CDR3 reads CASSPGGTANTKAFF. The CDR3 bases are TGCGCCAGCAGCCCTGGTGGGACAGCCAACACTAAAGCTTTCTTT.

The sample holds one count of this clone. The V gene is TRBV14, the J gene TRBJ1-6, with unresolved D. The germline CDR1 and CDR2 sequences are SGHDN and FVKESK. The CDR3 sequence is 19 residues long. V lost 0 bases to trimming and J lost 9 bases, with 24 bases between them. The DNA of the CDR3 is TGTGCCAGCAGCCAAGATAATCTTATCGGAGCCAGAGGCCGTTCACCCCTCCACTTT. Its protein product is CASSQDNLIGARGRSPLHF.

V gene TRBV2 combines with J gene TRBJ1-1; 7 bases fit TRBD1. Trimming at V came to 4 bases and at J to 1 base, leaving 6 bases not matched to a gene. Germline CDR1 is SNHLY and CDR2 is FYNNEI. The CDR3 is 15 amino acids. CDR3 DNA: TGTGCCAGCAGTGGACAGGGTACAGCGAACACTGAAGCTTTCTTT. Translating gives CASSGQGTANTEAFF.

The chain employs TRBV27 and TRBJ1-2, with D unclear. Trimming cost V 2 bases and J 3 bases, with 25 bases left between them. The CDR3 contains 19 residues. Germline V gene lookup returns CDR1 MNHEY and CDR2 SMNVEV (reference sequence). The CDR3 sequence is CASSLAVRSGSYGDYGYTF. DNA for the CDR3: TGTGCCAGCAGTTTAGCCGTAAGGAGCGGATCGTATGGTGACTATGGCTACACCTTC.

J is TRBJ2-1 and V is TRBV7-2; 7 bases fit TRBD2. The CDR3 has 15 amino acids. Germline CDR1 and CDR2: SGHTA and FQGNSA. V trimming: 4 bases; J trimming: 8 bases; junction bases outside the gene matches: 11. In DNA, the CDR3 is TGTGCCAGCAGCTCAAACTCGGGCGCGGGGGATGAGCAGTTCTTC. It codes for CASSSNSGAGDEQFF. The variable domain in full, with the rest retrieved from reference TRBV7-2 and TRBJ2-1, is GAGVSQSPSNKVTEKGKDVELRCDPISGHTALYWYRQSLGQGLEFLIYFQGNSAPDKSGLPSDRFSAERTGGSVSTLTIQRTQQEDSAVYLCASSSNSGAGDEQFFGPGTRLTVL.

The gene calls are TRBV2 and TRBJ1-2, with 8 bases aligning to TRBD1. Germline V CDR1 and CDR2: SNHLY, FYNNEI. The V gene end was trimmed by 11 bases and the J gene end by 5 bases; junction bases not matched to a gene: 10. CDR3 length equals 13 residues. CDR3: CASTVTGDYGYTF. In nucleotides, the CDR3 is TGTGCCTCTACAGTGACAGGGGATTATGGCTACACCTTC.

This chain links TRBV5-1 with TRBJ2-7; 10 bases agree with TRBD1. V dropped 4 bases and J dropped 7; count of bases not matched to a gene: 11. From germline, CDR1 is SGHRS and CDR2 YFSETQ. This CDR3 is built from 15 residues. CDR3 amino acids: CASSERQGASREQYF. The CDR3 DNA sequence: TGCGCCAGCAGCGAACGACAGGGGGCATCCAGGGAGCAGTACTTC.

This chain links TRBV7-9 with TRBJ2-3; D uncertain. This CDR3 spans 15 amino acids. V was trimmed by 6 bases and J by 1 base, leaving 14 bases between them. Germline-derived CDR1 and CDR2 are SEHNR and FQNEAQ (reference sequence). CDR3 in DNA: TGTGCCAGCAGGGCCGATTTCGAAGGCACAGATACGCAGTATTTT. Translated, it gives CASRADFEGTDTQYF.

This chain links TRBV5-1 with TRBJ1-4, with no clear D. Germline V gene data show CDR1 as SGHRS and CDR2 as YFSETQ. V was cut by 0 bases and J by 3 bases, with 6 bases left in between. This CDR3 is 14 amino acids long. The chain's CDR3 is CASSLDSPNEKLFF. Written as DNA, the CDR3 is TGCGCCAGCAGCTTGGACAGTCCTAATGAAAAACTGTTTTTT.

Note on this clone: The same CDR3 can be traced to other DNA sequences in this sample. The gene calls are TRBV5-1 and TRBJ2-2, with 9 bases matching TRBD1. CDR3 length: 16 residues. The J segment lost 1 base and the V segment lost 0 bases, leaving 1 base of the junction unmatched. The germline V gene has CDR1 SGHRS and CDR2 YFSETQ. DNA of the CDR3: TGCGCCAGCAGCTTGGTGGGACAGGGGAACACCGGGGAGCTGTTTTTT. Protein sequence: CASSLVGQGNTGELFF. Supplemented by reference TRBV5-1 and TRBJ2-2, the full variable domain reads KAGVTQTPRYLIKTRGQQVTLSCSPISGHRSVSWYQQTPGQGLQFLFEYFSETQRNKGNFPGRFSGRQFSNSRSEMNVSTLELGDSALYLCASSLVGQGNTGELFFGEGSRLTVL.

The V gene is TRBV5-1, the J gene TRBJ1-1; D is unclear. There are 15 residues in the CDR3. CDR1 is SGHRS and CDR2 is YFSETQ in the germline V gene. V was trimmed by 1 base and J by 0 bases, leaving 10 bases between them. The CDR3 here is CASSLLAGMNTEAFF. In DNA form, the CDR3 reads TGCGCCAGCAGCTTGCTTGCAGGAATGAACACTGAAGCTTTCTTT.

V usage is TRBV19 and J usage is TRBJ2-1, with 12 bases fitting TRBD1. V lost 1 base to trimming and J lost 5 bases; unmatched junction nucleotides: 0. The CDR3 totals 15 residues. The germline gives CDR1 LNHDA, CDR2 SQIVND (reference sequence). The CDR3 nucleotides read TGTGCCAGTAGTATAGGGGACAGGGGGCACAATGAGCAGTTCTTC. Its protein product is CASSIGDRGHNEQFF.

The chain has TRBV2 and TRBJ1-4; 8 bases align to TRBD1. CDR3 length equals 14 residues. Per germline, CDR1 SNHLY and CDR2 FYNNEI. V was clipped by 6 bases and J by 5 bases; unmatched bases: 5. The CDR3 sequence: CASRRQGTNEKLFF. CDR3 DNA: TGTGCCAGCAGAAGACAGGGGACAAATGAAAAACTGTTTTTT.

The J gene is TRBJ2-1, the V gene TRBV6-1; possibly TRBD1 for D (5 bases). This CDR3 comprises 12 residues. CDR1 and CDR2 (germline): MNHNS, SASEGT. V was shortened by 3 bases and J by 6 bases, with 6 bases between the two germline ends. The CDR3 DNA follows: TGTGCCAGCAGTGACAGGGTCAATGAGCAGTTCTTC. Translating it yields CASSDRVNEQFF.

The chain has TRBV12-5 and TRBJ2-4; 7 nucleotides agree with TRBD2. The length of the CDR3 is 17 residues. The V segment lost 0 bases and the J segment 3 bases; nucleotides outside the gene matches: 8. CDR1 is LGHNT and CDR2 is FRNRAP in the germline V gene. CDR3 region: CASGLVAGRWGKNIQYF. For the CDR3, the DNA is TGTGCTAGTGGTTTGGTAGCGGGGCGGTGGGGCAAAAACATTCAGTACTTC.

This chain links TRBV2 with TRBJ1-2, with 10 bases matching TRBD1. Germline CDR1 reads SNHLY; CDR2 reads FYNNEI. This CDR3 has 15 amino acids. V was clipped by 0 bases and J by 6 bases; unmatched bases: 4. The CDR3 region has the DNA TGTGCCAGCAGTGAAGCCAGGACAGGGGGGAATGGCTACACCTTC. Encoded protein: CASSEARTGGNGYTF.

This clone came up a few times. The V gene is TRBV7-9, the J gene TRBJ1-1; tentatively, D is TRBD1 (6 bases). Germline values: CDR1 SEHNR, CDR2 FQNEAQ (reference sequence). The CDR3 is 14 residues long. V lost 3 bases and J lost 2, with 10 bases in between. This CDR3 is CASSFGQYNTEAFF. The CDR3, as DNA: TGTGCCAGCAGCTTCGGACAGTACAACACTGAAGCTTTCTTT.

The chain has TRBV5-1 and TRBJ1-1; possible D gene TRBD1, 5 bases. The CDR3 is made up of 13 amino acids. Trimming took off 1 base at V and 3 bases at J, with 7 bases between the two ends. Looked up from germline, CDR1 is SGHRS and CDR2 is YFSETQ. CDR3 protein: CASSLWGDTEAFF. Here the CDR3 DNA reads TGCGCCAGCAGCTTGTGGGGGGACACTGAAGCTTTCTTT.

CDR3 in DNA: TGCGCCAGCAGCCAAGATGTAAGGGTGGGAGGACAGTACTTC. Its protein is CASSQDVRVGGQYF. V gene TRBV4-1 combines with J gene TRBJ2-5; TRBD2 might be the D (6 bases). This CDR3 contains 14 residues. The V gene's germline CDR1 is MGHRA and CDR2 YSYEKL. Trimming took 0 bases from V and 11 from J, leaving 16 bases between them.